One and the same sample provided the 14 T cell receptor beta chains below, sequenced in a study of spatial heterogeneity in lung cancer. Time point defined: blood at routine non-recurrence follow-up after resection. TCRdb re-called the 5' RACE reads with MiXCR, one entry per CDR3 protein. The sample holds 35,000 to 55,000 distinct CDR3 sequences, about 23% seen once. The starting material was PBMCs, obtained at follow-up. Receptors originate from a female donor with early-stage non-small cell lung cancer.

Ten or more counts support this clonotype. The V and J genes are TRBV20-1 and TRBJ2-5, with D possibly matching TRBD2 (6 bases). The V end was cut by 2 bases, the J end by 5 bases, with 9 bases between. CDR3 size: 12 residues. Germline loops: CDR1 DFQATT, CDR2 SNEGSKA (reference sequence). The CDR3 reads CSARRGRETQYF. The CDR3 DNA reads as TGCAGTGCTAGACGGGGGAGGGAGACCCAGTACTTC.

This clonotype was detected only a few times. V is TRBV6-1 and J is TRBJ2-1; D call uncertain. The CDR3 sequence is 13 residues long. V lost 6 bases to trimming and J lost 4 bases, with 10 bases between them. Germline values: CDR1 MNHNS, CDR2 SASEGT. The CDR3, as DNA: TGTGCCAGCAGGAAGGACGAATACAATGAGCAGTTCTTC. Protein: CASRKDEYNEQFF.

This clonotype was counted only a few times. J is TRBJ1-5 and V is TRBV5-1; the D is unclear. Germline loops: CDR1 SGHRS, CDR2 YFSETQ. V gave up 0 bases and J gave up 4 bases, with 5 bases separating them. This CDR3 has 13 amino acids. The CDR3 here is CASSLEVNQPQHF. The CDR3 DNA reads as TGCGCCAGCAGCTTGGAGGTTAATCAGCCCCAGCATTTT.

This clonotype was counted only a few times. The chain links TRBV4-1 to TRBJ2-3; possible D gene TRBD2, 5 bases. CDR1 is MGHRA, CDR2 YSYEKL, per germline. The CDR3 extends over 11 amino acids. Trimming stripped 8 bases from V and 6 bases from J, with 9 bases between. The CDR3 reads CASRGSDTQYF. CDR3 coding DNA: TGCGCCAGCCGAGGGTCTGATACGCAGTATTTT.

V is TRBV7-8 and J is TRBJ2-7, with no clear D. V gave up 1 base and J gave up 5 bases, with 3 bases separating them. The CDR3 covers 11 residues. Looked up from germline, CDR1 is SGHVS and CDR2 is FQNEAQ. The CDR3 region is CASSLGNEQYF. Here the CDR3 DNA reads TGTGCCAGCAGCTTAGGGAACGAGCAGTACTTC.

This clonotype was seen repeatedly, ten times or more. The CDR3 spells CASSQPPVNAGNTIYF. CDR3 sequence (DNA): TGCGCCAGCAGCCAGCCCCCGGTCAACGCGGGAAACACCATATATTTT. The chain carries TRBV4-1 and TRBJ1-3, with D unresolved. CDR3 length equals 16 residues. Per germline, CDR1 MGHRA and CDR2 YSYEKL. The V end was cut by 3 bases, the J end by 4 bases, with 16 bases between.

The rearrangement links TRBV5-1 to TRBJ1-1, with no clear D. CDR3 length: 15 residues. Germline V CDR1 and CDR2: SGHRS, YFSETQ. Trimming removed 4 bases at V and 3 bases at J, with 16 bases between. CDR3 protein: CASSPALRSDTEAFF. CDR3 bases: TGCGCCAGCAGCCCTGCCCTAAGGTCGGACACTGAAGCTTTCTTT.

The V and J genes are TRBV24-1 and TRBJ2-7; the D is unclear. Germline V gives CDR1 KGHDR, CDR2 SFDVKD. This CDR3 has 14 amino acids. V shed 8 bases and J shed 2 bases, with 15 bases lying between them. The CDR3 bases are TGTGCCACCACCGAAAAAAGACGGGCCTACGAGCAGTACTTC. Translating gives CATTEKRRAYEQYF.

This clonotype was observed many times. The V gene is TRBV7-8, the J gene TRBJ2-2; 9 nucleotides line up with TRBD1. Trimming removed 6 bases from V and 7 bases from J; junction bases left unmatched: 6. Germline V gene sequence: CDR1 SGHVS, CDR2 FQNEAQ. There are 14 residues in the CDR3. CDR3 amino acids: CASRRTGVGGELFF. The CDR3 coding sequence is TGTGCCAGCAGGAGGACAGGGGTAGGCGGGGAGCTGTTTTTT.

V and J are TRBV5-5 and TRBJ2-3, with 8 bases lining up with TRBD2. J lost 2 bases, V lost 5 bases, and 4 bases had no gene match. Germline CDR1 reads SGHKS; CDR2 reads YYEKEE (reference sequence). The CDR3 is 14 residues long. This CDR3 is CASSWGLDTDTQYF. The CDR3 bases are TGTGCCAGCAGTTGGGGACTAGACACAGATACGCAGTATTTT.

This clonotype was detected only a few times. The chain carries TRBV5-1 and TRBJ2-2, with a possible D match to TRBD2 (6 bases). Trimming stripped 5 bases from V and 3 bases from J, with 11 bases between. The germline V gene has CDR1 SGHRS and CDR2 YFSETQ. The CDR3 consists of 14 residues. CDR3 protein: CASRVGDYTGELFF. CDR3 bases: TGCGCCAGCAGAGTGGGGGACTACACCGGGGAGCTGTTTTTT.

V and J are TRBV11-3 and TRBJ2-2; no clear D. Trimming removed 1 base at V and 3 bases at J, with 9 bases between. Germline lookup yields CDR1 SGHNT and CDR2 YENEEA. The CDR3 is 15 amino acids. The CDR3 loop reads CASSLGYSDTGELFF. In DNA, the CDR3 is TGTGCCAGCAGCTTAGGTTACAGTGACACCGGGGAGCTGTTTTTT.

The rearrangement joins TRBV20-1 to TRBJ2-1; 11 bases map to TRBD1. The CDR3 is made up of 15 amino acids. V trimming: 5 bases; J trimming: 7 bases; junction bases outside the gene matches: 10. Germline loops: CDR1 DFQATT, CDR2 SNEGSKA (reference sequence). The CDR3 region has the DNA TGCAGTGCTCGCCTTTCGGACAGGGGGCGTAATGAGCAGTTCTTC. Translated: CSARLSDRGRNEQFF.

This clonotype was detected a few times. The chain couples TRBV12-3 or TRBV12-4 to TRBJ2-1; D remains unclear. CDR3 length: 12 amino acids. The ends were cut back, 3 bases at V and 7 bases at J, with 7 bases in the middle. CDR3 sequence reads: CASSFARNEQFF. For the CDR3, the DNA is TGTGCCAGCAGTTTCGCGAGAAATGAGCAGTTCTTC.